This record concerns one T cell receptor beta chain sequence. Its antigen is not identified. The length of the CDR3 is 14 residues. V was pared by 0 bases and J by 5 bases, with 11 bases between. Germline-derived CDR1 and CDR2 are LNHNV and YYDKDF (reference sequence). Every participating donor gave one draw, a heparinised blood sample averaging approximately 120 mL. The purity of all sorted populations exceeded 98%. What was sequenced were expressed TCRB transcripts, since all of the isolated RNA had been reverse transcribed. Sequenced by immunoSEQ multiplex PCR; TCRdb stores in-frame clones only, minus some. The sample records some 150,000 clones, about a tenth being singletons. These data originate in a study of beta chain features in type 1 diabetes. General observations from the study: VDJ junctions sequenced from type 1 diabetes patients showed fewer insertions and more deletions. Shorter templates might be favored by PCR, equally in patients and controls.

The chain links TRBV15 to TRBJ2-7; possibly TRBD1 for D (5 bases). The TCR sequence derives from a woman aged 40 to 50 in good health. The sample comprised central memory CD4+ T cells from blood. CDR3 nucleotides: TGTGCCACCAGCAGAGAGTTGGGGCTTCACGAGCAGTACTTC. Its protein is CATSRELGLHEQYF.